This TCR beta chain was profiled in a study of T-cell memory formation after mild COVID-19. On the study more broadly: TCR clusters largely stayed donor specific.

This clonotype came up a few times. Its specificity is not known. Findings of the study overall: That cross-reactive memory joined was suggested by some responding clones appearing in pre-infection memory. CD4+ bias marked clones expanding day 15 to 37, unlike balanced contracting clones. CM and EM subsets held most contracting CD4+ clones; EMRA held CD8+ ones.

Losses at the gene ends were 5 bases for V and 5 bases for J; bases not matched to a gene: 9. The CDR3 consists of 16 residues. From germline, CDR1 is SGHKS and CDR2 YYEKEE (reference sequence). MiXCR, applied by TCRdb to the 5' RACE reads, yields one record per CDR3 protein. The table lists approximately 400,000 distinct CDR3 sequences, more than 20% of them singletons. The TCR sequence derives from an adult woman who had mild COVID-19 (a few samples of this study predate the infection). Cell type and time point are not known. The genes are TRBV5-5 and TRBJ2-5; 13 bases fit TRBD2. The source material was PBMCs or a T cell subset sorted from them (not recorded which). The DNA of the CDR3 is TGTGCCAGCAGACCAATTATGGGACTAGCGGGGGAGACCCAGTACTTC. Translated, it gives CASRPIMGLAGETQYF. Full variable domain (missing parts from reference TRBV5-5 and TRBJ2-5): DAGVTQSPTHLIKTRGQQVTLRCSPISGHKSVSWYQQVLGQGPQFIFQYYEKEERGRGNFPDRFSARQFPNYSSELNVNALLLGDSALYLCASRPIMGLAGETQYFGPGTRLLVL.